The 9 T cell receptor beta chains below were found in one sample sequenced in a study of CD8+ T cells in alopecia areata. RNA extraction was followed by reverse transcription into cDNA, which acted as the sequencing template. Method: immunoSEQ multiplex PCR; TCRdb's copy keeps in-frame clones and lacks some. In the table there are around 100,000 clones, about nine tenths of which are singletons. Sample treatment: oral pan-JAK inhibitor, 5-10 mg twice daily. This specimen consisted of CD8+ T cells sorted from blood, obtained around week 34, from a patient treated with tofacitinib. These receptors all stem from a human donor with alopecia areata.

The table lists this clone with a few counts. This CDR3 is CSADPNTGELFF. CDR3 nucleotide sequence: TGCAGCGCAGATCCGAACACCGGGGAGCTGTTTTTT. This sequence joins TRBV29-1 and TRBJ2-2; D is unclear. Germline V gives CDR1 SQVTM, CDR2 ANQGSEA. This CDR3 spans 12 amino acids. Trimming stripped 7 bases from V and 0 bases from J, with 6 bases between.

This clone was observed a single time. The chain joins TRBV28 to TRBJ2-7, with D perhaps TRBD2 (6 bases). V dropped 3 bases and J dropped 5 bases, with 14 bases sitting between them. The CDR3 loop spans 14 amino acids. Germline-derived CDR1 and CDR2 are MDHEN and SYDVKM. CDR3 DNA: TGTGCCAGCAGTTTCCGACTAGGAGGTGACGAGCAGTACTTC. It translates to CASSFRLGGDEQYF.

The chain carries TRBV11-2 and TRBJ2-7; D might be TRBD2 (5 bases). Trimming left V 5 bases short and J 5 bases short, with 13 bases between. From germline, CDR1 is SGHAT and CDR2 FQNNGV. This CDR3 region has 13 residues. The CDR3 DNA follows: TGTGCCAGCAGCCCCGAGAGGCGGGACGAGCAGTACTTC. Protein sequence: CASSPERRDEQYF.

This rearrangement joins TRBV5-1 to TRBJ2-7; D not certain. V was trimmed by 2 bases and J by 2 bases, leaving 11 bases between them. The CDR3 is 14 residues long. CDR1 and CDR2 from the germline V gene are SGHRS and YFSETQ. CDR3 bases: TGCGCCAGCAGCTTCGGCGAGTTGACCTACGAGCAGTACTTC. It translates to CASSFGELTYEQYF.

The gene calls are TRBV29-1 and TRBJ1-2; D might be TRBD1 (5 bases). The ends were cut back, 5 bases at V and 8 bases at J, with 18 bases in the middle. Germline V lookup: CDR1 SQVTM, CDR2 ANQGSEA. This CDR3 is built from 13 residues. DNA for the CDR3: TGCAGCGTTCCCAATGGGTACAGGTCCGGCTACACCTTC. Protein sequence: CSVPNGYRSGYTF. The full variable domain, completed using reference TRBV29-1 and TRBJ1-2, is SAVISQKPSRDICQRGTSLTIQCQVDSQVTMMFWYRQQPGQSLTLIATANQGSEATYESGFVIDKFPISRPNLTFSTLTVSNMSPEDSSIYLCSVPNGYRSGYTFGSGTRLTVV.

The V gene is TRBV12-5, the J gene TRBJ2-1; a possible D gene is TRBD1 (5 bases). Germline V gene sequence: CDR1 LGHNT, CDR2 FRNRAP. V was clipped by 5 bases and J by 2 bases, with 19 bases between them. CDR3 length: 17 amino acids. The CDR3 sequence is CASGTGTTDPTYNEQFF. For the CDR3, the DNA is TGTGCTAGTGGTACGGGTACGACAGACCCTACCTACAATGAGCAGTTCTTC.

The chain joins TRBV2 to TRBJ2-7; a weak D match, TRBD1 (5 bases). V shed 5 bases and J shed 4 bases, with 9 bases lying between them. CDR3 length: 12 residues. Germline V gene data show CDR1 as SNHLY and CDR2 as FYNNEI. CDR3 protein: CASSLTGYEQYF. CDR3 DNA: TGTGCCAGCAGTTTAACAGGTTACGAGCAGTACTTC.

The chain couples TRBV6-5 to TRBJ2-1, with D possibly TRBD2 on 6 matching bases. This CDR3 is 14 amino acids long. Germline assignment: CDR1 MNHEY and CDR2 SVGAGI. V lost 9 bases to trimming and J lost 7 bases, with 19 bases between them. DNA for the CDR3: TGTGCCAGTGCCCGGGAGTGGTCGGATAATGAGCAGTTCTTC. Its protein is CASAREWSDNEQFF.

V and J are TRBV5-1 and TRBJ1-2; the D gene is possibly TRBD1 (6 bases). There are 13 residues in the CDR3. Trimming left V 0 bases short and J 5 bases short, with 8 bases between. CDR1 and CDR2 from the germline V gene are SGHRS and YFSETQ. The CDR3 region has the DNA TGCGCCAGCAGCTTGGCAGGGGATTATGGCTACACCTTC. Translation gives CASSLAGDYGYTF.